The T cell receptor (beta chain) described here comes from a study of OX40 agonist ivuxolimab in advanced cancers. This table comes from immunoSEQ multiplex PCR, and its TCRdb copy is limited to in-frame clones, with some not included. Among 72,000 or so clones listed, around 87% were seen once. Germline V gene data show CDR1 as SGHRS and CDR2 as YFSETQ. This CDR3 has 15 residues. Germline trimming cut 1 base from V and 2 bases from J; bases unmatched to any gene: 5. This receptor was obtained from an adult with an advanced solid tumor such as melanoma, head and neck, liver or kidney cancer. The chain uses TRBV5-1 and TRBJ2-5; the match to TRBD1 covers 7 bases. This specimen was CD4+ or CD8+ T cells sorted from blood, taken in a trial of the OX40 agonist ivuxolimab. CDR3 coding DNA: TGCGCCAGCAGCTTGCAAGGGACAGCGCAAGAGACCCAGTACTTC. This sequence encodes CASSLQGTAQETQYF.